The next 30 T cell receptor beta chains were all read from a single sample in a study of response to subunit inactivated influenza vaccine. MiXCR was run by TCRdb on the RT-PCR reads, yielding one entry per CDR3 protein. The sample records 800,000 or so distinct CDR3 sequences, approximately 21% being singletons. Specimen: PBMCs from blood, collected 5 days after vaccination. The receptors stem from a man aged 45-65 years who received an inactivated influenza vaccine.

This clonotype has just a few counts. V and J are TRBV20-1 and TRBJ2-3; D is perhaps TRBD1 or TRBD2 (6 bases each). Germline CDR1 DFQATT, CDR2 SNEGSKA (reference sequence). This CDR3 has 16 amino acids. V gave up 3 bases and J gave up 2 bases, with 18 bases separating them. CDR3 region: CSASRLGAGITDTQYF. In DNA form, the CDR3 reads TGCAGTGCTAGTCGTTTGGGGGCGGGAATCACAGATACGCAGTATTTT.

The chain has TRBV20-1 and TRBJ2-1; 10 bases fit TRBD2. The germline V gene encodes CDR1 DFQATT and CDR2 SNEGSKA (reference sequence). J lost 9 bases, V lost 4 bases, and 12 bases had no gene match. The length of the CDR3 is 15 residues. This chain's CDR3 is CSAKPLAGASFEQFF. CDR3 in DNA: TGCAGTGCTAAGCCCCTAGCGGGGGCCTCGTTTGAGCAGTTCTTC.

The gene calls are TRBV5-1 and TRBJ1-6, with 7 bases matching TRBD1. The length of the CDR3 is 15 residues. From germline, CDR1 is SGHRS and CDR2 YFSETQ. V lost 1 base, J lost 6 bases, and 4 bases stayed unmatched. The CDR3 DNA reads TGCGCCAGCAGCTTGCGTGGGGACAGTAATTCACCCCTCCACTTT. Amino acid sequence: CASSLRGDSNSPLHF. The complete variable domain, with remaining parts taken from reference TRBV5-1 and TRBJ1-6, reads KAGVTQTPRYLIKTRGQQVTLSCSPISGHRSVSWYQQTPGQGLQFLFEYFSETQRNKGNFPGRFSGRQFSNSRSEMNVSTLELGDSALYLCASSLRGDSNSPLHFGNGTRLTVT.

This chain links TRBV15 with TRBJ2-3; perhaps TRBD1 as D (7 bases). The germline V gene encodes CDR1 LNHNV and CDR2 YYDKDF (reference sequence). V gave up 2 bases and J gave up 2 bases, with 14 bases separating them. This CDR3 has 16 residues. This CDR3 reads CATSRRGDRDTDTQYF. In nucleotides, the CDR3 is TGTGCCACCAGCAGAAGGGGGGACAGAGACACAGATACGCAGTATTTT.

This clonotype turned up a few times. The gene calls are TRBV9 and TRBJ2-3, with 9 bases fitting TRBD2. V was pared by 4 bases and J by 0 bases, with 9 bases of the junction left unmatched. CDR1 is SGDLS and CDR2 is YYNGEE in the germline V gene. The CDR3 sequence is 17 residues long. For the CDR3, the DNA is TGTGCCAGCAGCATCCCTAGCGGGGAGAATAGCACAGATACGCAGTATTTT. Translating gives CASSIPSGENSTDTQYF.

This clonotype was observed once. The V gene is TRBV4-3, the J gene TRBJ2-1, with D possibly called TRBD1 or TRBD2 (6 bases each). The CDR3 runs to 14 residues. V lost 4 bases and J lost 9, with 16 bases in between. Looked up from germline, CDR1 is LGHNA and CDR2 is YSLEER. CDR3 DNA: TGCGCCAGCAGCCCCCTTCAGGAGGGGGGTGAGCAGTTCTTC. This gives the protein CASSPLQEGGEQFF.

This rearrangement joins TRBV6-1 to TRBJ1-3; D is perhaps TRBD1 (5 bases). V lost 5 bases to trimming and J lost 2 bases, with 10 bases between them. CDR3 length: 14 residues. Germline assignment: CDR1 MNHNS and CDR2 SASEGT. CDR3 loop: CASSLDNAGNTIYF. The CDR3 DNA reads TGTGCCAGCAGTCTGGACAATGCTGGAAACACCATATATTTT.

The rearrangement links TRBV6-2 or TRBV6-3 to TRBJ1-5; D is unclear. Germline-derived CDR1 and CDR2 are MNHEY and SVGEGT. The CDR3 length is 15 residues. Trimming left V 2 bases short and J 2 bases short, with 10 bases between. The CDR3 sequence is CASSYGLGGNQPQHF. The DNA for the CDR3 is TGTGCCAGCAGTTACGGTCTGGGCGGCAATCAGCCCCAGCATTTT.

The V and J genes are TRBV10-2 and TRBJ2-7; a weak D match, TRBD2 (5 bases). The V end was cut by 4 bases, the J end by 6 bases, with 16 bases between. The CDR3 runs to 14 residues. In germline, CDR1 is WSHSY, CDR2 SAAADI. CDR3 sequence reads: CASSVRDVPFEQYF. The CDR3 coding sequence is TGCGCCAGCAGTGTACGGGATGTGCCCTTCGAGCAGTACTTC.

The chain recombines TRBV5-5 with TRBJ2-3; possibly TRBD1 for D (6 bases). The CDR3 length is 17 residues. The germline V and J ends were trimmed by 0 bases and 0 bases, with 14 bases remaining between them. Germline CDR1 is SGHKS and CDR2 is YYEKEE (reference sequence). Written as DNA, the CDR3 is TGTGCCAGCAGCTTGGGGACAGACCTTCGAAGCACAGATACGCAGTATTTT. Translating it yields CASSLGTDLRSTDTQYF.

This chain joins TRBV2 and TRBJ2-3; D gene uncertain. The CDR3 has 13 amino acids. V lost 7 bases and J 5 bases, leaving 13 bases between the germline ends. Germline CDR1 and CDR2: SNHLY and FYNNEI. The CDR3 sequence is CASNPVLRDTQYF. CDR3 DNA sequence: TGTGCCAGCAACCCTGTGCTCCGAGATACGCAGTATTTT.

The CDR3 loop is CSASPLQGPQETQYF. The CDR3 DNA reads TGCAGTGCTAGCCCCCTTCAGGGGCCGCAAGAGACCCAGTACTTC. V gene TRBV20-1 combines with J gene TRBJ2-5; tentative D call: TRBD1 (6 bases). This CDR3 spans 15 amino acids. V was pared by 3 bases and J by 2 bases, with 16 bases between. Germline values: CDR1 DFQATT, CDR2 SNEGSKA (reference sequence).

This chain joins TRBV20-1 and TRBJ2-7; TRBD2 matches at 7 bases. This CDR3 has 14 residues. V lost 3 bases, J lost 1 base, and 6 bases stayed unmatched. Looked up from germline, CDR1 is DFQATT and CDR2 is SNEGSKA (reference sequence). In nucleotides, the CDR3 is TGCAGTGCTAGTGCGGGGGACCTTTCCTACGAGCAGTACTTC. As protein: CSASAGDLSYEQYF.

The sample holds many counts of this clonotype. The chain uses TRBV10-3 and TRBJ2-3, with D perhaps TRBD2 (5 bases). This CDR3 spans 13 amino acids. Trimming took 6 bases from V and 6 from J, leaving 13 bases between them. The germline V gene encodes CDR1 ENHRY and CDR2 SYGVKD. CDR3 residues: CAIRTVTMDTQYF. DNA for the CDR3: TGTGCCATCAGGACTGTGACTATGGATACGCAGTATTTT.

This clonotype was found a few times. The genes are TRBV15 and TRBJ2-7; D ambiguous. Trimming stripped 1 base from V and 2 bases from J, with 9 bases between. CDR3 length equals 14 residues. The germline V gene encodes CDR1 LNHNV and CDR2 YYDKDF (reference sequence). For the CDR3, the DNA is TGTGCCACCAGCAGAGGGGCCCGGGCCTACGAGCAGTACTTC. Its protein product is CATSRGARAYEQYF.

This clonotype was picked up a small number of times. The chain uses TRBV5-1 and TRBJ1-2, with TRBD1 matching over 8 bases. This CDR3 has 14 amino acids. The junction had 4 bases not matched to a gene; V was cut back by 3 bases and J by 3 bases. Germline values: CDR1 SGHRS, CDR2 YFSETQ. CDR3 loop: CASSSQGEDYGYTF. Here the CDR3 DNA reads TGCGCCAGCAGCTCACAGGGGGAGGACTATGGCTACACCTTC. Full variable domain (remainder filled in from reference TRBV5-1 and TRBJ1-2): KAGVTQTPRYLIKTRGQQVTLSCSPISGHRSVSWYQQTPGQGLQFLFEYFSETQRNKGNFPGRFSGRQFSNSRSEMNVSTLELGDSALYLCASSSQGEDYGYTFGSGTRLTVV.

This clonotype was detected once. J is TRBJ2-7 and V is TRBV6-6; D gene uncertain. The CDR3 runs to 12 residues. Trimming stripped 2 bases from V and 5 bases from J, with 7 bases between. Germline assignment: CDR1 MNHNY and CDR2 SVGAGI (reference sequence). The CDR3 DNA reads as TGTGCCAGCAGTTACCAGGTTAACGAGCAGTACTTC. Translated, it gives CASSYQVNEQYF.

This clonotype was observed at least ten times. The chain uses TRBV4-3 and TRBJ1-6; tentative D call: TRBD1 (5 bases). Germline lookup yields CDR1 LGHNA and CDR2 YSLEER. V was clipped by 1 base and J by 15 bases, with 13 bases between them. The CDR3 runs 13 residues. The CDR3 region has the DNA TGCGCCAGCAGCCAAGTCATTGGGGGTGGCCTCCACTTT. It yields the protein CASSQVIGGGLHF.

A few counts support this clonotype. The genes are TRBV4-1 and TRBJ1-6; D might be TRBD1 (6 bases). Germline V lookup: CDR1 MGHRA, CDR2 YSYEKL. V was clipped by 2 bases and J by 1 base, with 12 bases between them. The CDR3 extends over 17 amino acids. The CDR3 DNA follows: TGCGCCAGCAGCCAACCGGGACACCTATCCTATAATTCACCCCTCCACTTT. This sequence encodes CASSQPGHLSYNSPLHF.

The CDR3 DNA reads TGCAGTGCCACCCCAGGGGGTTACGCCGGGGAGCTGTTTTTT. Its protein product is CSATPGGYAGELFF. V is TRBV20-1 and J is TRBJ2-2, with 7 nucleotides matching TRBD1. This CDR3 comprises 14 residues. V lost 6 bases and J lost 6; bases outside the gene matches: 10. Germline V lookup: CDR1 DFQATT, CDR2 SNEGSKA (reference sequence).

In its sample, this clonotype was seen a few times. This chain joins TRBV24-1 and TRBJ2-5; possibly TRBD1 for D (5 bases). There are 16 residues in the CDR3. Per the germline V gene, CDR1 is KGHDR and CDR2 is SFDVKD. With 4 bases removed from V and 5 bases from J, the gap between germline ends came to 19 bases. CDR3 amino acids: CATSDPTEAEMETQYF. CDR3 bases: TGTGCCACCAGTGACCCGACAGAGGCGGAGATGGAGACCCAGTACTTC.

V gene TRBV18 combines with J gene TRBJ2-7, with unresolved D. The CDR3 is made up of 13 amino acids. Trimming pared 4 bases from V and 3 bases from J, leaving 10 bases between. In germline, CDR1 is KGHSH, CDR2 LQKENI. CDR3 amino acids: CASSREQNYEQYF. The CDR3, as DNA: TGTGCCAGCTCACGGGAACAGAACTACGAGCAGTACTTC.

This clonotype has at least ten counts. This chain joins TRBV12-3 or TRBV12-4 and TRBJ2-5; the D is unclear. With 1 base removed from V and 0 bases from J, the gap between germline ends came to 12 bases. There are 16 residues in the CDR3. Here the CDR3 reads CASSLVPSPYQETQYF. In DNA form, the CDR3 reads TGTGCCAGCAGTTTAGTCCCCTCCCCGTACCAAGAGACCCAGTACTTC.

The V call is TRBV11-2, the J call TRBJ2-1; the match to TRBD2 covers 8 bases. Germline V gene sequence: CDR1 SGHAT, CDR2 FQNNGV. V dropped 5 bases and J dropped 8; count of bases not matched to a gene: 11. The CDR3 is 15 amino acids. The CDR3 protein is CASSQGLVGGDEQFF. CDR3 DNA sequence: TGTGCCAGCAGCCAGGGACTAGTGGGCGGCGATGAGCAGTTCTTC.

The rearrangement links TRBV6-2 or TRBV6-3 to TRBJ1-1, with 8 bases lining up with TRBD1. Germline CDR1 reads MNHEY; CDR2 reads SVGEGT. J lost 9 bases, V lost 6 bases, and 6 bases had no gene match. The length of the CDR3 is 12 residues. The CDR3 nucleotides read TGTGCCAGCAGGCTCGGACAGGGCCAAGCTTTCTTT. The encoded protein is CASRLGQGQAFF.

The rearrangement links TRBV20-1 to TRBJ2-7, with 7 bases matching TRBD1. Germline V gene data show CDR1 as DFQATT and CDR2 as SNEGSKA (reference sequence). With 2 bases clipped from V and 6 bases from J, the junction kept 10 bases outside the gene matches. This CDR3 is 14 amino acids long. This CDR3 reads CSARIIEGAGEQYF. CDR3 in DNA: TGCAGTGCTAGAATCATAGAGGGGGCAGGCGAGCAGTACTTC.

The chain links TRBV4-3 to TRBJ2-7, with 9 bases matching TRBD2. Germline-derived CDR1 and CDR2 are LGHNA and YSLEER. The CDR3 runs to 14 residues. Trimming took 1 base from V and 7 from J; bases not matched to a gene: 5. DNA for the CDR3: TGCGCCAGCAGCCAAGTAGCGGGAGTGCGGGAGCAGTACTTC. Its protein is CASSQVAGVREQYF.

This clonotype was counted at least ten times. This rearrangement joins TRBV7-3 to TRBJ2-7; TRBD1 is a possible D gene (5 bases). V was pared by 5 bases and J by 1 base, with 9 bases between. The CDR3 is 13 amino acids. The germline CDR1 and CDR2 sequences are SGHTA and FQGTGA. This chain's CDR3 is CASSLRQSYEQYF. The CDR3 DNA sequence: TGTGCCAGCAGCCTTCGACAGTCCTACGAGCAGTACTTC. Variable domain in full (rest from reference TRBV7-3 and TRBJ2-7): GAGVSQTPSNKVTEKGKYVELRCDPISGHTALYWYRQSLGQGPEFLIYFQGTGAADDSGLPNDRFFAVRPEGSVSTLKIQRTERGDSAVYLCASSLRQSYEQYFGPGTRLTVT.

This chain connects TRBV7-9 to TRBJ1-6; D may be TRBD1 (5 bases). Germline V lookup: CDR1 SEHNR, CDR2 FQNEAQ (reference sequence). This CDR3 has 13 residues. V lost 10 bases to trimming and J lost 6 bases, with 13 bases between them. The CDR3 region is CATRRGINSPLHF. The CDR3 DNA is TGTGCCACCCGCCGGGGCATTAATTCACCCCTCCACTTT. The whole variable domain, filled in from reference TRBV7-9 and TRBJ1-6, reads DTGVSQNPRHKITKRGQNVTFRCDPISEHNRLYWYRQTLGQGPEFLTYFQNEAQLEKSRLLSDRFSAERPKGSFSTLEIQRTEQGDSAMYLCATRRGINSPLHFGNGTRLTVT.

The CDR3 loop reads CASSQIATVLSYEQYF. As DNA, the CDR3 is TGTGCCAGCAGCCAGATAGCGACCGTTCTATCCTACGAGCAGTACTTC. The V call is TRBV4-2, the J call TRBJ2-7; TRBD2 might be the D (5 bases). Between the trimmed V and J ends, which lost 3 bases and 1 base, there was a span of 16 bases. Germline V gene data show CDR1 as LGHNA and CDR2 as YNFKEQ. The CDR3 has 16 amino acids.